This T cell receptor (beta chain) emerged from a study of OX40 agonist ivuxolimab in advanced cancers. Study results and caveats: Low normalized T-cell clonal expansion also characterized some of the nonresponders.

The V and J ends lost 3 bases and 9 bases respectively, with 6 bases between them. Looked up from germline, CDR1 is SGHDT and CDR2 is YYEEEE. The CDR3 is 11 residues long. Only one count was recorded for this clone. Its antigen is undetermined. Clones were read by immunoSEQ multiplex PCR, and TCRdb kept only the in-frame ones, dropping some. The sample carries about 83,000 clones, about four fifths recorded once. The chain recombines TRBV5-6 with TRBJ2-2; D may be TRBD1 (5 bases). This specimen was CD4+ or CD8+ T cells sorted from blood, taken in a trial of the OX40 agonist ivuxolimab. This clonotype was obtained from an adult with an advanced solid tumor such as melanoma, head and neck, liver or kidney cancer. CDR3 residues: CASSWGRELFF. The CDR3 nucleotides are TGTGCCAGCAGCTGGGGCAGGGAGCTGTTTTTT.